The sequence of this T cell receptor (beta chain) was determined in a study of blood T cell repertoires in COVID-19. Study in general: The study drew acute and convalescent COVID-19 samples from the United States, Italy and Spain.

With respect to this clone: At one boundary the junction diverges from the germline segment, which might be a read error.

Per the germline V gene, CDR1 is MNHEY and CDR2 is SMNVEV (reference sequence). CDR3 length: 10 amino acids. Clones were read by immunoSEQ multiplex PCR, and TCRdb kept only the in-frame ones, dropping some. Here the sample spans some 220,000 clones, 87% being singletons. The TCR was taken from a woman under 30 who had recovered from COVID-19. The rearrangement uses TRBV27 and TRBJ1-1, with D unresolved. The specimen was peripheral blood. The CDR3 loop reads CASRLAQVVF. CDR3 DNA: TGTGCCAGCAGACTAGCGCAGGTCGTTTTT.